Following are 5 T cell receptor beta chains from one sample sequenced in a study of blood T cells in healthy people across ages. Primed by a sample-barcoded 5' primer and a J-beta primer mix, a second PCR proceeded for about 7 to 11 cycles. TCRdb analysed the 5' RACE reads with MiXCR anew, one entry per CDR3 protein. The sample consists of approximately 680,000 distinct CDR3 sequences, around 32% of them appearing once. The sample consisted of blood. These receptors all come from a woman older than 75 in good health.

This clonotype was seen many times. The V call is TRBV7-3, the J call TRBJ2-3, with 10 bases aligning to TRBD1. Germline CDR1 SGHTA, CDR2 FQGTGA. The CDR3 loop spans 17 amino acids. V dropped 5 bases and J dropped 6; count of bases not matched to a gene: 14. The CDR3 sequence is CASSLGTGAPLPDTQYF. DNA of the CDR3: TGTGCCAGCAGCCTCGGGACAGGGGCTCCTCTTCCTGATACGCAGTATTTT.

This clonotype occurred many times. CDR3 sequence: CASVQGRLSTDTQYF. CDR3 nucleotide sequence: TGTGCCAGCGTCCAGGGCAGATTGAGCACAGATACGCAGTATTTT. This chain connects TRBV2 to TRBJ2-3, with D perhaps matching TRBD1 (5 bases). This CDR3 region has 15 residues. V lost 8 bases to trimming and J lost 0 bases, with 15 bases between them. Germline V CDR1 and CDR2: SNHLY, FYNNEI.

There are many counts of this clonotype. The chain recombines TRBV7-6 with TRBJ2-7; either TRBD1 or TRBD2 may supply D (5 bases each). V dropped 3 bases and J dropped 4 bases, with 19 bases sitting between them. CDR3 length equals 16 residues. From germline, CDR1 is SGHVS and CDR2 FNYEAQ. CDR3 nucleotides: TGTGCCAGCAGCTTGGGGTGGGGGAGTAAGGCGTACGAGCAGTACTTC. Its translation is CASSLGWGSKAYEQYF.

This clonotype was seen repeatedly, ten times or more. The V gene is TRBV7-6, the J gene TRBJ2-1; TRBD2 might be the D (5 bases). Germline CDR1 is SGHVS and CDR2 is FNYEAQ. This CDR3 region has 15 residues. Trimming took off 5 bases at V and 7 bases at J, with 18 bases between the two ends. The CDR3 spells CASSSSGKAANEQFF. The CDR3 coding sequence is TGTGCCAGCAGCAGTAGTGGGAAAGCGGCAAATGAGCAGTTCTTC.

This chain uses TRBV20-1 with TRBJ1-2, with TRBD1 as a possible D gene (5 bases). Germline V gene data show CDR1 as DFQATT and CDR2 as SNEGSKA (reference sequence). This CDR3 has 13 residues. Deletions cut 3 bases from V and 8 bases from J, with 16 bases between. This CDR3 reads CSASIPQERGYTF. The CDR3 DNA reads TGCAGTGCTAGCATACCACAGGAGAGGGGCTACACCTTC.